This T cell receptor (beta chain) was found in a study of T cell changes during pregnancy in multiple sclerosis. The ends lost 5 bases at V and 5 bases at J; junction bases unmatched: 5. CDR3 length: 15 amino acids. Per germline, CDR1 SEHNR and CDR2 FQNEAQ (reference sequence). The data were produced by immunoSEQ multiplex PCR, yet TCRdb's version contains in-frame clones alone and is incomplete. The sample includes 45,000 to 60,000 clones, roughly 90% of them seen just once. The sequence came from a female donor with multiple sclerosis, enrolled in a pregnancy study. The genes are TRBV7-9 and TRBJ2-1; 11 bases agree with TRBD2. The material sequenced was peripheral blood, taken in the first trimester of pregnancy. CDR3 amino acids: CASSATSGAHNEQFF. The CDR3 region has the DNA TGTGCCAGCAGCGCGACTAGCGGGGCCCACAATGAGCAGTTCTTC.